This T cell receptor beta chain is drawn from a study of cytomegalovirus exposure and HLA in healthy donors. Background on the study: Assignment to the Caucasian-associated ancestry cluster applied to approximately 80% of the approximately 360 genotyped donors. Study results and limitations: The study flagged some 170 TCR beta chains as cytomegalovirus-associated. The majority of CMV-associated TCR beta chains were reported as apparently HLA-restricted in a later analysis. Follow-up analysis seemed to connect common viral pathogens with several of the most significant clusters identified.

This CDR3 region has 16 residues. Germline CDR1 SGHRS, CDR2 YFSETQ. J lost 5 bases, V lost 0 bases, and 8 bases had no gene match. The primer mix had 60 Vbeta and 13 Jbeta primers. The data were produced by immunoSEQ multiplex PCR, yet TCRdb's version contains in-frame clones alone and is incomplete. The sample records 100,000 to 150,000 clones, 70% to 90% being singletons. This clone was observed once. Its antigen is unknown. Sequenced input: PBMCs. This clonotype was sampled from a man aged 35 to 55 in good health and CMV-seronegative. The genes are TRBV5-1 and TRBJ2-5; 9 bases map to TRBD2. The CDR3 region is CASSLGESGGSETQYF. DNA for the CDR3: TGCGCCAGCAGCTTGGGGGAAAGCGGGGGGTCGGAGACCCAGTACTTC.